The 11 T cell receptor beta chains in this list originate from one sample, sequenced in a study of shared clonotypes between healthy human individuals. The table came from immunoSEQ multiplex PCR; TCRdb's copy has only in-frame clones and leaves some out. The sample holds about 710,000 clones, around 77% seen once. Sequenced material: memory CD4+ T cells sorted from blood. As to subset: CD45RA-negative fraction. The receptors shown here come from a woman younger than 45 in good health.

This clone has only a few counts. The chain carries TRBV7-2 and TRBJ2-2; D is unclear. Per germline, CDR1 SGHTA and CDR2 FQGNSA. The CDR3 has 13 residues. V lost 2 bases and J 10 bases, leaving 11 bases between the germline ends. The DNA for the CDR3 is TGTGCCAGCAGCTTATTTTACCCTGAGGAGCTGTTTTTT. It translates to CASSLFYPEELFF. The full variable domain, its missing parts supplied by reference TRBV7-2 and TRBJ2-2, is GAGVSQSPSNKVTEKGKDVELRCDPISGHTALYWYRQSLGQGLEFLIYFQGNSAPDKSGLPSDRFSAERTGGSVSTLTIQRTQQEDSAVYLCASSLFYPEELFFGEGSRLTVL.

The rearrangement links TRBV6-1 to TRBJ1-2, with 7 bases that match TRBD1. In germline, CDR1 is MNHNS, CDR2 SASEGT. The CDR3 runs 15 residues. The ends lost 8 bases at V and 4 bases at J; junction bases unmatched: 13. The chain's CDR3 is CASLRDSEGIYGYTF. The CDR3 DNA reads TGTGCCAGCCTTCGGGACAGCGAAGGAATCTATGGCTACACCTTC.

The chain joins TRBV2 to TRBJ2-6; D is unclear. CDR1 is SNHLY, CDR2 FYNNEI, per germline. The length of the CDR3 is 17 residues. V was clipped by 5 bases and J by 5 bases, with 19 bases between them. The CDR3 DNA sequence: TGTGCCAGCAGTCTAAGGCCGATACAAAGTCGGGCCAACGTCCTGACTTTC. Its protein is CASSLRPIQSRANVLTF.

V is TRBV2 and J is TRBJ2-5; 8 positions match TRBD1. J lost 5 bases, V lost 5 bases, and 10 bases had no gene match. The CDR3 runs 15 residues. Germline V gene lookup returns CDR1 SNHLY and CDR2 FYNNEI. The CDR3 nucleotides read TGTGCCAGCAGTCGAGGTAGGACAGGGATCGAGACCCAGTACTTC. Its protein product is CASSRGRTGIETQYF.

The rearrangement uses TRBV29-1 and TRBJ1-4; 8 positions agree with TRBD1. CDR1 SQVTM and CDR2 ANQGSEA come from the germline V gene. This CDR3 is 15 amino acids long. V gave up 6 bases and J gave up 0 bases; unmatched junction bases: 6. CDR3 sequence (DNA): TGCAGCGTGGGACAGGCGTCATCAACTAATGAAAAACTGTTTTTT. As protein: CSVGQASSTNEKLFF.

V is TRBV19 and J is TRBJ2-7, with 9 bases matching TRBD1. The germline CDR1 and CDR2 sequences are LNHDA and SQIVND (reference sequence). This CDR3 contains 15 residues. The V gene end was trimmed by 3 bases and the J gene end by 6 bases; junction bases not matched to a gene: 9. CDR3 coding DNA: TGTGCCAGTAGTATGATGGGACAGGGAGTGAGCGAGCAGTACTTC. It translates to CASSMMGQGVSEQYF.

The chain is built from TRBV5-8 and TRBJ2-1, with 10 bases identical to TRBD2. Germline V gene lookup returns CDR1 SGHTS and CDR2 YDEGEE. The V gene end was trimmed by 1 base and the J gene end by 2 bases; junction bases not matched to a gene: 0. The CDR3 spans 15 residues. The CDR3 region is CASSLSGRAYNEQFF. The CDR3 nucleotides read TGTGCCAGCAGCTTGAGCGGGAGGGCCTACAATGAGCAGTTCTTC. The whole variable domain, filled in from reference TRBV5-8 and TRBJ2-1, reads EAGVTQSPTHLIKTRGQQATLRCSPISGHTSVYWYQQALGLGLQFLLWYDEGEERNRGNFPPRFSGRQFPNYSSELNVNALELEDSALYLCASSLSGRAYNEQFFGPGTRLTVL.

In this sample, this clone turned up once. This CDR3 is CSVLAGASYNEQFF. The CDR3 DNA reads as TGCAGCGTACTAGCGGGAGCTTCCTACAATGAGCAGTTCTTC. The genes are TRBV29-1 and TRBJ2-1; 11 nucleotides align to TRBD2. The J segment lost 1 base and the V segment lost 6 bases, leaving 2 bases of the junction unmatched. Germline CDR1 SQVTM, CDR2 ANQGSEA. The CDR3 runs to 14 residues.

This chain links TRBV21-1 with TRBJ2-1; the D call in the table, TRBD1, was not verified against the DNA. TRBV21-1 is reported as a pseudogene. This CDR3 spans 13 amino acids. The CDR3 is CASSFLDNYEQFF. Written as DNA, the CDR3 is TGTGCCAGCAGTTTTCTCGACAACTATGAGCAGTTCTTC.

The J gene is TRBJ2-3, the V gene TRBV6-5, with D maybe TRBD2 (5 bases). Trimming stripped 5 bases from V and 1 base from J, with 10 bases between. CDR3 length: 14 amino acids. The V gene's germline CDR1 is MNHEY and CDR2 SVGAGI. As DNA, the CDR3 is TGTGCCAGCAGTGAACACGGGGGCACAGATACGCAGTATTTT. As protein: CASSEHGGTDTQYF.

The CDR3: CASSYEQGTGYTF. In DNA, the CDR3 is TGTGCCAGCAGTTACGAACAGGGAACTGGCTACACCTTC. The chain couples TRBV6-6 to TRBJ1-2; tentatively, D is TRBD1 (6 bases). V dropped 2 bases and J dropped 7 bases, with 11 bases sitting between them. This CDR3 is built from 13 residues. From germline, CDR1 is MNHNY and CDR2 SVGAGI (reference sequence).